This entry lists 8 T cell receptor beta chains sequenced from one sample in a study of beta chain features in type 1 diabetes. No cognate antigen is known for these TCRs. Since all of the isolated RNA was reverse transcribed, expressed TCRB transcripts were what got sequenced. The protocol was immunoSEQ multiplex PCR, while the TCRdb copy is restricted to in-frame clones and leaves out a portion. The data show 130,000 to 150,000 clones, about 13% seen once. Points from the study as a whole: Among patients with Type 1 diabetes, TCRB CDR3s were moderately but significantly shorter in every one of the four CD4+ subsets.

The sample consisted of central memory CD4+ T cells from blood. Every receptor here comes from a man aged 18 to 35 with type 1 diabetes.

Worth noting for this clone: The junction departs from the called germline gene at one end, perhaps through a read error. CDR3 residues: CASRHWEAGRQGYGYTF. The DNA of the CDR3 is TGCGCCAGCCGCCACTGGGAGGCAGGGCGTCAGGGCTATGGCTACACCTTC. The genes are TRBV4-1 and TRBJ1-2, with D maybe TRBD1 (5 bases). CDR3 size: 17 residues. Germline V lookup: CDR1 MGHRA, CDR2 YSYEKL.

The chain links TRBV25-1 to TRBJ1-2; 11 nucleotides match TRBD1. Germline V gives CDR1 MGHDK, CDR2 SYGVNS. This CDR3 comprises 12 residues. The ends lost 6 bases at V and 8 bases at J; junction bases unmatched: 2. Written as DNA, the CDR3 is TGTGCCAGCAGCCGGGACAGGGGGGGCTACACCTTC. Translation gives CASSRDRGGYTF.

This chain joins TRBV7-3 and TRBJ2-5, with D tentatively TRBD1 (6 bases). CDR1 and CDR2 from the germline V gene are SGHTA and FQGTGA. Between the trimmed V and J ends, which lost 5 bases and 3 bases, there was a span of 10 bases. This CDR3 comprises 13 residues. For the CDR3, the DNA is TGTGCCAGCAGCCAGGGGTTAGAAGAGACCCAGTACTTC. Its protein product is CASSQGLEETQYF.

This clone occurred many times. CDR3 DNA: TGTGCCAGCTGGAGCGAAAAACTGTTTTTT. Residues: CASWSEKLFF. The gene calls are TRBV28 and TRBJ1-4; D is undetermined. Germline-derived CDR1 and CDR2 are MDHEN and SYDVKM. The ends were cut back, 8 bases at V and 8 bases at J, with 6 bases in the middle. CDR3 length: 10 amino acids. Full variable domain (remainder filled in from reference TRBV28 and TRBJ1-4): DVKVTQSSRYLVKRTGEKVFLECVQDMDHENMFWYRQDPGLGLRLIYFSYDVKMKEKGDIPEGYSVSREKKERFSLILESASTNQTSMYLCASWSEKLFFGSGTQLSVL.

The table lists this clone with a few counts. The chain combines TRBV11-2 with TRBJ2-2; the match to TRBD1 covers 8 bases. Germline lookup yields CDR1 SGHAT and CDR2 FQNNGV. V shed 6 bases, J shed 4 bases, and the junction held 4 bases outside the gene matches. CDR3 length equals 14 residues. The CDR3 nucleotides are TGTGCCAGCAGTCCGGGACAGGTCACCGGGGAGCTGTTTTTT. It encodes CASSPGQVTGELFF.

This clone was recorded many times. The chain has TRBV14 and TRBJ2-3, with TRBD2 matching over 7 bases. J lost 2 bases, V lost 4 bases, and 3 bases had no gene match. The germline CDR1 and CDR2 sequences are SGHDN and FVKESK. CDR3 size: 14 residues. The CDR3 protein is CASSPRDYTDTQYF. As DNA, the CDR3 is TGTGCCAGCAGCCCCCGGGACTACACAGATACGCAGTATTTT.

This clone has at least ten counts. The chain carries TRBV5-1 and TRBJ2-1; 11 bases are shared with TRBD2. CDR3 length: 19 residues. Unmatched junction bases numbered 13, after V lost 0 bases and J lost 5 bases. The germline gives CDR1 SGHRS, CDR2 YFSETQ. CDR3 DNA sequence: TGCGCCAGCAGCTTGGCACGACCCCTTCTAGCGGGGGGACACAATGAGCAGTTCTTC. The encoded protein is CASSLARPLLAGGHNEQFF.

The table lists this clone with a few counts. The chain uses TRBV10-3 and TRBJ1-1; possibly TRBD1 for D (5 bases). Trimming took 11 bases from V and 5 from J, leaving 18 bases between them. This CDR3 comprises 13 residues. The germline CDR1 and CDR2 sequences are ENHRY and SYGVKD. The CDR3 region is CASQGNEETEAFF. DNA of the CDR3: TGTGCCTCTCAGGGAAATGAGGAGACTGAAGCTTTCTTT.